These 25 T cell receptor beta chains were sequenced from one sample in a study of identical twins (dated by TCRdb to 2015 to 2016). Preparation of the library involved 5' RACE. Sequencing was performed on an Illumina HiSeq 2000. TCRdb reran the public reads through fastp at Q25 and MiXCR, keeping productive beta chains. A single entry per CDR3 protein holds the most common genes and DNA from its merged rows. The sample table holds around 340,000 distinct CDR3 sequences, of which approximately 9.1% were seen once. Of the sample, 8% to 10% falls within the top ten clones. The sample was naive T cells sorted from blood. Reading the label with the study, this specimen's cell subset or site is: cells isolated with a human naive T-cell isolation kit. The receptors were sampled from a woman between 50 and 59 years old in good health.

This clonotype was seen more than once but under ten times. The chain couples TRBV12-5 to TRBJ2-7; D not resolved. V lost 1 base to trimming and J lost 3 bases, with 10 bases between them. Looked up from germline, CDR1 is LGHNT and CDR2 is FRNRAP. This CDR3 comprises 14 residues. The CDR3 is CASGLDWVGYEQYF. In DNA, the CDR3 is TGTGCTAGTGGTTTGGACTGGGTAGGCTACGAGCAGTACTTC. Filled out from reference TRBV12-5 and TRBJ2-7, the complete variable domain reads DARVTQTPRHKVTEMGQEVTMRCQPILGHNTVFWYRQTMMQGLELLAYFRNRAPLDDSGMPKDRFSAEMPDATLATLKIQPSEPRDSAVYFCASGLDWVGYEQYFGPGTRLTVT.

This clonotype appeared many times. This chain links TRBV29-1 with TRBJ2-1; 7 bases align to TRBD2. The CDR3 runs to 14 residues. V was pared by 2 bases and J by 4 bases, with 5 bases of the junction left unmatched. Germline CDR1 and CDR2: SQVTM and ANQGSEA. The CDR3 coding sequence is TGCAGCGTTGAAAGTCTAGCGGAATACAATGAGCAGTTCTTC. Encoded protein: CSVESLAEYNEQFF.

The gene calls are TRBV4-1 and TRBJ2-1; D is possibly TRBD1 (5 bases). Trimming stripped 1 base from V and 0 bases from J, with 13 bases between. Per the germline V gene, CDR1 is MGHRA and CDR2 is YSYEKL. CDR3 length equals 17 residues. The CDR3 coding sequence is TGCGCCAGCAGCCAAGTCGCAGGGCCCAGCTCCTACAATGAGCAGTTCTTC. Translated: CASSQVAGPSSYNEQFF.

The V gene is TRBV13, the J gene TRBJ2-2, with TRBD1 matching 10 bases. V dropped 5 bases and J dropped 0; count of bases not matched to a gene: 9. This CDR3 is 18 amino acids long. The germline gives CDR1 PRHDT, CDR2 FYEKMQ (reference sequence). The CDR3 DNA follows: TGTGCCAGCAGCCAAGACAGGGGGCCGGCTGCGAACACCGGGGAGCTGTTTTTT. It specifies CASSQDRGPAANTGELFF.

Only a few counts were recorded for this clonotype. The chain links TRBV11-2 to TRBJ2-1; 14 nucleotides line up with TRBD2. The CDR3 is 17 amino acids. Germline V gene sequence: CDR1 SGHAT, CDR2 FQNNGV. J was trimmed by 6 bases and V by 1 base; bases with no gene match: 5. For the CDR3, the DNA is TGTGCCAGCAGCTTAGGGACTAGCGGGAGGCTGGTCAATGAGCAGTTCTTC. The encoded protein is CASSLGTSGRLVNEQFF.

This clonotype was counted only a few times. This chain links TRBV14 with TRBJ2-5; TRBD2 matches at 9 bases. Germline trimming cut 3 bases from V and 1 base from J; bases unmatched to any gene: 3. The CDR3 runs to 15 residues. The V gene's germline CDR1 is SGHDN and CDR2 FVKESK. The CDR3 DNA sequence: TGTGCCAGCAGCCAGTGGACTAGCGCCCAAGAGACCCAGTACTTC. It specifies CASSQWTSAQETQYF.

DNA for the CDR3: TGTGCCAGCAGCGCTGACAGGGGTTACACCGGGGAGCTGTTTTTT. This encodes CASSADRGYTGELFF. The chain employs TRBV5-4 and TRBJ2-2; the match to TRBD1 covers 8 bases. The CDR3 is made up of 15 amino acids. The germline CDR1 and CDR2 sequences are SGHNT and YYREEE (reference sequence). After removal of 4 bases from V and 3 bases from J, the junction contained 5 bases not matched to a gene. The entire variable domain, with the rest obtained from reference TRBV5-4 and TRBJ2-2, is as follows: ETGVTQSPTHLIKTRGQQVTLRCSSQSGHNTVSWYQQALGQGPQFIFQYYREEENGRGNFPPRFSGLQFPNYSSELNVNALELDDSALYLCASSADRGYTGELFFGEGSRLTVL.

The chain employs TRBV6-1 and TRBJ2-7; D is perhaps TRBD1 (6 bases). Germline V gene lookup returns CDR1 MNHNS and CDR2 SASEGT. The V end was cut by 0 bases, the J end by 4 bases, with 13 bases between. The CDR3 is made up of 15 amino acids. CDR3 amino acids: CASSEAGSQGYEQYV. CDR3 nucleotide sequence: TGTGCCAGCAGTGAAGCGGGATCCCAGGGGTACGAGCAGTACGTC.

In its sample, this clonotype was seen a few times. The chain recombines TRBV15 with TRBJ2-5, with D tentatively TRBD1 or TRBD2 (5 bases each). The CDR3 covers 16 residues. Germline CDR1 LNHNV, CDR2 YYDKDF (reference sequence). The V gene lost 4 bases and the J gene lost 2 bases, with 17 bases spanning the gap. The CDR3 loop reads CATSTKATEGQETQYF. Written as DNA, the CDR3 is TGTGCCACCAGCACCAAGGCGACAGAGGGACAAGAGACCCAGTACTTC.

At least ten counts were recorded for this clonotype. The CDR3 bases are TGTGCCAGCAGCCAAGATAGCGGGAGAGGATATTCCGGGGAGCTGTTTTTT. It codes for CASSQDSGRGYSGELFF. V usage is TRBV3-1 and J usage is TRBJ2-2, with TRBD2 matching over 9 bases. Germline V gene lookup returns CDR1 LGHDT and CDR2 YNNKEL (reference sequence). The V and J ends lost 0 bases and 6 bases, in that order; junction bases with no gene match: 8. There are 17 residues in the CDR3.

The J gene is TRBJ2-7, the V gene TRBV10-3; 12 bases align to TRBD2. V shed 9 bases and J 5 bases; nucleotides not matched to a gene: 2. The CDR3 is 12 residues long. CDR1 and CDR2 (germline): ENHRY, SYGVKD. The CDR3 reads CAIRTSGNEQYV. The DNA for the CDR3 is TGTGCCATACGGACTAGCGGGAACGAGCAGTACGTC.

This clonotype was seen a handful of times. The gene calls are TRBV18 and TRBJ2-7; 9 bases match TRBD2. This CDR3 comprises 13 residues. The J segment lost 10 bases and the V segment lost 3 bases, leaving 7 bases of the junction unmatched. Germline CDR1 and CDR2: KGHSH and LQKENI. CDR3 sequence: CASSPGSGRPQYF. The CDR3 DNA follows: TGTGCCAGCTCACCTGGGAGCGGGAGGCCCCAGTACTTC.

This clonotype was found many times. J is TRBJ2-1 and V is TRBV5-1; D is unclear. Trimming took off 0 bases at V and 5 bases at J, with 15 bases between the two ends. The length of the CDR3 is 16 residues. The germline V gene encodes CDR1 SGHRS and CDR2 YFSETQ. The CDR3 nucleotides read TGCGCCAGCAGCTTGGGATGGACCCTCGACCACAATGAGCAGTTCTTC. This gives the protein CASSLGWTLDHNEQFF.

This clonotype was observed at least ten times. The rearrangement uses TRBV25-1 and TRBJ2-1, with unresolved D. The V gene lost 3 bases and the J gene lost 8 bases, with 5 bases spanning the gap. The CDR3 length is 11 residues. The germline V gene has CDR1 MGHDK and CDR2 SYGVNS. CDR3 DNA: TGTGCCAGCAGTGATTATTATGAGCAGTTCTTC. This translates into CASSDYYEQFF.

This clonotype was seen only a few times. This chain connects TRBV4-1 to TRBJ2-1; D gene unclear. Trimming cost V 0 bases and J 8 bases, with 8 bases left between them. CDR3 length equals 13 residues. Germline-derived CDR1 and CDR2 are MGHRA and YSYEKL. CDR3 coding DNA: TGCGCCAGCAGCCAAGAGAGGCAGTATGAGCAGTTCTTC. Its translation: CASSQERQYEQFF.

This clonotype was seen a few times. The chain is built from TRBV5-1 and TRBJ1-1; weak D call: TRBD1 (5 bases). The germline V and J ends were trimmed by 6 bases and 2 bases, with 14 bases remaining between them. The CDR3 consists of 14 residues. The germline CDR1 and CDR2 sequences are SGHRS and YFSETQ. CDR3 residues: CASTRDRANTEAFF. The DNA of the CDR3 is TGCGCCAGCACCAGAGACAGAGCCAACACTGAAGCTTTCTTT.

This chain uses TRBV12-3 or TRBV12-4 with TRBJ1-3, with 7 bases aligning to TRBD1. This CDR3 is built from 13 residues. The V segment lost 7 bases and the J segment 5 bases; nucleotides outside the gene matches: 5. CDR3: CASTLTGRNTIYF. Written as DNA, the CDR3 is TGTGCCAGCACACTGACAGGGAGAAACACCATATATTTT.

This rearrangement joins TRBV20-1 to TRBJ2-7; 9 nucleotides align to TRBD2. The CDR3 consists of 14 residues. The trim removed 3 bases at V and 2 bases at J, leaving 5 bases unmatched. From germline, CDR1 is DFQATT and CDR2 SNEGSKA (reference sequence). The chain's CDR3 is CSARTAGGPYEQYF. The DNA for the CDR3 is TGCAGTGCTAGGACGGCGGGAGGGCCCTACGAGCAGTACTTC.

This clonotype was observed many times. V and J are TRBV20-1 and TRBJ2-4, with 9 bases aligning to TRBD2. CDR1 and CDR2 from the germline V gene are DFQATT and SNEGSKA (reference sequence). The length of the CDR3 is 16 residues. The trim removed 5 bases at V and 0 bases at J, leaving 8 bases unmatched. In nucleotides, the CDR3 is TGCAGTGCTTCTAGCGGGAAACAACTAGCCAAAAACATTCAGTACTTC. Residues: CSASSGKQLAKNIQYF.

This clonotype was seen repeatedly, ten times or more. The V call is TRBV5-1, the J call TRBJ1-3; a possible D gene is TRBD1 (6 bases). V was trimmed by 3 bases and J by 0 bases, leaving 7 bases between them. Germline CDR1 reads SGHRS; CDR2 reads YFSETQ. CDR3 length equals 14 residues. The CDR3 region is CASSWDNSGNTIYF. The CDR3 nucleotides read TGCGCCAGCAGCTGGGACAACTCTGGAAACACCATATATTTT.

The chain carries TRBV4-1 and TRBJ2-3, with TRBD2 identical over 10 bases. Germline V gene data show CDR1 as MGHRA and CDR2 as YSYEKL. This CDR3 is 17 amino acids long. The junction had 4 bases not matched to a gene; V was cut back by 0 bases and J by 1 base. CDR3 nucleotides: TGCGCCAGCAGCCAAGAACTTGGGACTAGCGGCACAGATACGCAGTATTTT. It yields the protein CASSQELGTSGTDTQYF.

CDR3 region: CASSLIMTGELFF. CDR3 DNA: TGTGCCAGCAGCTTAATTATGACCGGGGAGCTGTTTTTT. V usage is TRBV11-2 and J usage is TRBJ2-2; no reliable D call. The CDR3 runs to 13 residues. V dropped 2 bases and J dropped 5 bases, with 6 bases sitting between them. In germline, CDR1 is SGHAT, CDR2 FQNNGV.

J is TRBJ1-1 and V is TRBV5-1; D may be TRBD1 (6 bases). CDR1 is SGHRS and CDR2 is YFSETQ in the germline V gene. The CDR3 covers 16 residues. The V end was cut by 0 bases, the J end by 0 bases, with 12 bases between. The CDR3 DNA is TGCGCCAGCAGCTTGGAAGAACAGGGTTTGAACACTGAAGCTTTCTTT. Protein: CASSLEEQGLNTEAFF.

The J gene is TRBJ2-7, the V gene TRBV5-1, with 7 bases lining up with TRBD2. Germline V gene sequence: CDR1 SGHRS, CDR2 YFSETQ. The CDR3 is made up of 15 amino acids. The V segment lost 3 bases and the J segment 3 bases; nucleotides outside the gene matches: 9. The CDR3 is CASSSMGAGFYEQYF. The CDR3 coding sequence is TGCGCCAGCAGCTCGATGGGAGCGGGATTCTACGAGCAGTACTTC.

The chain uses TRBV3-1 and TRBJ1-1; D uncertain. Trimming left V 1 base short and J 0 bases short, with 12 bases between. This CDR3 contains 16 residues. In germline, CDR1 is LGHDT, CDR2 YNNKEL (reference sequence). CDR3 sequence (DNA): TGTGCCAGCAGCCAAGGGTTGACACCGGTGAACACTGAAGCTTTCTTT. Amino acids: CASSQGLTPVNTEAFF.